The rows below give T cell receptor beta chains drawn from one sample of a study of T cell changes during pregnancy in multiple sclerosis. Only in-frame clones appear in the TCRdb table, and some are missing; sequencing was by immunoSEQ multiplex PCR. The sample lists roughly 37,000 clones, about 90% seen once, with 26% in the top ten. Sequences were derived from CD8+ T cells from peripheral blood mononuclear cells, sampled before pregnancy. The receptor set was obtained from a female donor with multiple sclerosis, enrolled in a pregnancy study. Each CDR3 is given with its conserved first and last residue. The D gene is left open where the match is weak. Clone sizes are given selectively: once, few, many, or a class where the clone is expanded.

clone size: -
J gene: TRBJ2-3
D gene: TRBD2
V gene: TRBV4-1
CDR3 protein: CASSQEGGTSGRPTDTQYF
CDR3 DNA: TGCGCCAGCAGCCAAGAAGGAGGGACTAGCGGGAGGCCCACAGATACGCAGTATTTT

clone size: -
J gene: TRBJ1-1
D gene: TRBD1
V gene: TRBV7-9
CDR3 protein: CASSFRTGGSGTEAFF
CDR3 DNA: TGTGCCAGCAGCTTTCGGACAGGGGGCTCGGGCACTGAAGCTTTCTTT

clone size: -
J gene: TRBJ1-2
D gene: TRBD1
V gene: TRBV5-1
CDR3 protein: CASSYFLDREPYGYTF
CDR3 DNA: TGCGCCAGCAGCTACTTCCTCGACAGGGAACCTTATGGCTACACCTTC

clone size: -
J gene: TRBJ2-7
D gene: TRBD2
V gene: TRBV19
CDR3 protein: CASSITAGAGGEQYF
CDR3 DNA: TGTGCCAGTAGTATCACCGCCGGGGCGGGGGGCGAGCAGTACTTC

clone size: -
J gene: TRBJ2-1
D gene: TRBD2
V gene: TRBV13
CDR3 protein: CASSLGGTSGPNEQFF
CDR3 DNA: TGTGCCAGCAGCTTAGGCGGGACTAGCGGGCCCAATGAGCAGTTCTTC

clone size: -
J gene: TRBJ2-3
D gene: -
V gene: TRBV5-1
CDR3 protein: CASSLASSGPDTQYF
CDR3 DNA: TGCGCCAGCAGCTTGGCTAGCTCAGGCCCAGATACGCAGTATTTT

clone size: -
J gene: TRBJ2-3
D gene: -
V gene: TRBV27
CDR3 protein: CASSLSAGATTDTQYF
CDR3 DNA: TGTGCCAGCAGTCTCTCTGCGGGGGCGACCACAGATACGCAGTATTTT

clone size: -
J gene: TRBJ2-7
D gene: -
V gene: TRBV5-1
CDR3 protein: CASSVDLSYEQYF
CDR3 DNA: TGCGCCAGCAGCGTGGACTTATCCTACGAGCAGTACTTC

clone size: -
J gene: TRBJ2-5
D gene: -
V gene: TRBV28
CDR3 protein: CASSPSEGQETQYF
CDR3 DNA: TGTGCCAGCAGCCCCAGCGAAGGTCAAGAGACCCAGTACTTC

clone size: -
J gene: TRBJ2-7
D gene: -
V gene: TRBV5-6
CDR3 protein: CASSLLEGSYEQYF
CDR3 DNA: TGTGCCAGCAGCTTGTTAGAGGGTTCCTACGAGCAGTACTTC

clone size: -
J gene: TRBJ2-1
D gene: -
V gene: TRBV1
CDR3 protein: CTSSQVLAGGRNEQFF
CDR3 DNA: TGCACCAGCAGCCAGGTCCTAGCGGGAGGTAGAAATGAGCAGTTCTTC

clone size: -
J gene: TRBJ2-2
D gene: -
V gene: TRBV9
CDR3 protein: CASSVVTGFSANTGELFF
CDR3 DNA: TGTGCCAGCAGCGTAGTTACCGGGTTCTCCGCGAACACCGGGGAGCTGTTTTTT

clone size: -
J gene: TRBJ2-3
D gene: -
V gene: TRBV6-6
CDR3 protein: CAGQSTIADTQYF
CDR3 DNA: TGTGCCGGACAGTCGACTATCGCAGATACGCAGTATTTT

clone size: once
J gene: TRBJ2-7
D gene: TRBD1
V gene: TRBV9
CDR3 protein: CASSLRQGPSYEQYF
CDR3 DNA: TGTGCCAGCAGCCTAAGACAGGGGCCCTCCTACGAGCAGTACTTC

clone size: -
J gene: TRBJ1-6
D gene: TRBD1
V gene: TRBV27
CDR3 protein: CASSPSPDRVAYNSPLHF
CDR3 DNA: TGTGCCAGCAGTCCCAGTCCTGACAGGGTGGCCTATAATTCACCCCTCCACTTT

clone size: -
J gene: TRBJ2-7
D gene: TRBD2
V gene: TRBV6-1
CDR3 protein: CASTEREWNEQYF
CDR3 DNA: TGTGCCAGCACCGAGCGGGAGTGGAACGAGCAGTACTTC

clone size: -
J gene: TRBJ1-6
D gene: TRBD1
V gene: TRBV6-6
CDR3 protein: CASLRDRGLNSPLHF
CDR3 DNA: TGTGCCAGCCTCCGGGACAGGGGACTTAATTCACCCCTCCACTTT

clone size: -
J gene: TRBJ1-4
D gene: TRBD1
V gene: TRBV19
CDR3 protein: CASAEGAGSEKLFF
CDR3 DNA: TGTGCCAGCGCCGAGGGGGCTGGGAGTGAAAAACTGTTTTTT

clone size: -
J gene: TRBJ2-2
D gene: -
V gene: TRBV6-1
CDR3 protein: CASTTTGSDTGELFF
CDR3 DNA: TGTGCCAGCACCACTACCGGGAGCGACACCGGGGAGCTGTTTTTT

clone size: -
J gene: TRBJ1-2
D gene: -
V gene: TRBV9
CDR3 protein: CASESRDGYTF
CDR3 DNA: TGTGCCAGCGAAAGCAGGGATGGCTACACCTTC

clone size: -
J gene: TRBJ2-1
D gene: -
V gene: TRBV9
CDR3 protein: CASGSSYNEQFF
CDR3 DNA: TGTGCCAGCGGCAGCTCCTACAATGAGCAGTTCTTC

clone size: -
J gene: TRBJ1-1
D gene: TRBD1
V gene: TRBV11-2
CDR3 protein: CASRQGASEAFF
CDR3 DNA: TGTGCCAGCAGGCAGGGGGCTTCTGAAGCTTTCTTT

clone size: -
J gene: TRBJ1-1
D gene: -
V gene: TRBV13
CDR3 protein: CASSPPEGAPNTEAFF
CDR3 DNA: TGTGCCAGCAGCCCGCCAGAAGGGGCCCCGAACACTGAAGCTTTCTTT

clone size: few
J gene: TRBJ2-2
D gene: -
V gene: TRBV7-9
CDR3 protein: CASSFGGGELFF
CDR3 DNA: TGTGCCAGCAGCTTCGGAGGCGGGGAGCTGTTTTTT

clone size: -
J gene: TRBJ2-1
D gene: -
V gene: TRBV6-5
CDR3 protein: CASSYVGSSYNEQFF
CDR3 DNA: TGTGCCAGCAGTTACGTGGGGAGCTCCTACAATGAGCAGTTCTTC

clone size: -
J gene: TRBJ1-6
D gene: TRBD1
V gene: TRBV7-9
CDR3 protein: CASRGQLDDNSPLHF
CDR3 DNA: TGTGCCAGCAGGGGACAGTTAGATGATAATTCACCCCTCCACTTT

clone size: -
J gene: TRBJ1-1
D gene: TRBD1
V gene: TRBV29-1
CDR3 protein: CSVVRAGGRATEAFF
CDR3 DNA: TGCAGCGTTGTGAGGGCAGGGGGTAGAGCCACTGAAGCTTTCTTT

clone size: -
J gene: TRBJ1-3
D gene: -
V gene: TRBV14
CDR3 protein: CASSLEKQSSGNTIYF
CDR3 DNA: TGTGCCAGCAGCCTAGAGAAACAGAGCTCTGGAAACACCATATATTTT

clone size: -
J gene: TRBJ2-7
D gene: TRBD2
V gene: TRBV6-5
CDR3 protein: CASTLWAGEGYEQYF
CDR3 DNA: TGTGCCAGCACCCTGTGGGCGGGAGAAGGGTACGAGCAGTACTTC

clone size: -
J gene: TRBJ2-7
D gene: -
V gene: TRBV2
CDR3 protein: CASRGQTAPYEQYF
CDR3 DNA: TGTGCCAGCAGGGGCCAGACAGCTCCCTACGAGCAGTACTTC

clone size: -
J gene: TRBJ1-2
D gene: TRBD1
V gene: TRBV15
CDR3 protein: CATSPGQGFGYTF
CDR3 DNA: TGTGCCACCAGCCCGGGACAGGGCTTTGGCTACACCTTC

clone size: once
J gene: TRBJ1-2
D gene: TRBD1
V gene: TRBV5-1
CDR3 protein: CASSPTGYQGYTF
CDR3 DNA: TGCGCCAGCAGCCCGACAGGGTATCAGGGCTACACCTTC

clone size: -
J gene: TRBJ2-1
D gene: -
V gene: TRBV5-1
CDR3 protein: CASSSTGSGYYNEQFF
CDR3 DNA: TGCGCCAGCAGCTCGACCGGGTCCGGGTACTACAATGAGCAGTTCTTC

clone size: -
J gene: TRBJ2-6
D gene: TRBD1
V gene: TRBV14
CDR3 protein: CASSRYGQGSRSGANVLTF
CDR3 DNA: TGTGCCAGCAGCCGCTACGGACAGGGCTCCCGCTCTGGGGCCAACGTCCTGACTTTC

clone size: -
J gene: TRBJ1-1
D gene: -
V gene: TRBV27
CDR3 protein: CASSLSPTGPAFF
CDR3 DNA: TGTGCCAGCAGTTTATCCCCTACAGGGCCAGCTTTCTTT

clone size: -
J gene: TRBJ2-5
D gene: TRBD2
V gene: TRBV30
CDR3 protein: CAWRKRGPGETQYF
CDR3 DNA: TGTGCCTGGAGAAAGCGGGGGCCAGGAGAGACCCAGTACTTC

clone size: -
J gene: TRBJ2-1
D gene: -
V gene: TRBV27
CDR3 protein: CASSLSGNLNEQFF
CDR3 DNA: TGTGCCAGCAGTTTATCGGGCAACTTAAATGAGCAGTTCTTC

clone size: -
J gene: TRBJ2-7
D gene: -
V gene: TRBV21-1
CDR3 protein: CASSKEGRGSYEQYF
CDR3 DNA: TGTGCCAGCAGCAAGGAAGGCAGGGGATCCTACGAGCAGTACTTC

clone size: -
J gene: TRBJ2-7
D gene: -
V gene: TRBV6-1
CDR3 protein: CASSVGRMDEQYF
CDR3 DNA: TGTGCCAGCAGTGTAGGCAGGATGGACGAGCAGTACTTC

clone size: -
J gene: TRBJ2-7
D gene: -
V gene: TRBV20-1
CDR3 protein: CSARVREQYF
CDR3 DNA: TGCAGTGCTAGAGTGCGAGAGCAGTACTTC

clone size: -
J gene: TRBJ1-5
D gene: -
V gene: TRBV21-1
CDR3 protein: CASGPEETRNQPQHF
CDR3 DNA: TGTGCCAGCGGGCCGGAAGAAACAAGAAATCAGCCCCAGCATTTT

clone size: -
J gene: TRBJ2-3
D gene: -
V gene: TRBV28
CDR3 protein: CASESGTSLDTQYF
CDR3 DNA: TGTGCCAGCGAATCCGGGACTTCCCTTGATACGCAGTATTTT

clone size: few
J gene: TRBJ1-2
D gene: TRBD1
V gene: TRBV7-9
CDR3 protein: CASSPPDREDDYTF
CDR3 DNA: TGTGCCAGCAGCCCCCCGGACAGGGAAGACGACTACACCTTC

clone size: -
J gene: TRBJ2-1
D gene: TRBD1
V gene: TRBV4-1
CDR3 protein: CASSPGTASYNEQFF
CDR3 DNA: TGCGCCAGCAGCCCCGGGACAGCCTCCTACAATGAGCAGTTCTTC

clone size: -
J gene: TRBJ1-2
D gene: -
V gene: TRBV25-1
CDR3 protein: CASSNRDSNYGYTF
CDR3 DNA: TGTGCCAGCAGTAACCGGGACTCTAACTATGGCTACACCTTC

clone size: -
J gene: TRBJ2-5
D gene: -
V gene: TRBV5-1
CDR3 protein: CASSSDNQETQYF
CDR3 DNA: TGCGCCAGCAGCTCTGACAACCAAGAGACCCAGTACTTC

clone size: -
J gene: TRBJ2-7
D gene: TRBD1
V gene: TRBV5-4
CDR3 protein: CASSSTGTAYEQYF
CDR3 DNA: TGTGCCAGCAGCTCCACGGGGACAGCCTACGAGCAGTACTTC

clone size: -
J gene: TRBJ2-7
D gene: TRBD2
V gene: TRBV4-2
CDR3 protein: CASSQEGGLNSYEQYF
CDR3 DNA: TGTGCCAGCAGCCAAGAGGGAGGGCTTAACTCCTACGAGCAGTACTTC

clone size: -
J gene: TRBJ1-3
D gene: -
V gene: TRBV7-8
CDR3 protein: CASSLGSSGNTIYF
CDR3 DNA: TGTGCCAGCAGCTTAGGGAGCTCTGGAAACACCATATATTTT

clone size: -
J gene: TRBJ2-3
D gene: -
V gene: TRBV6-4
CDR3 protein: CASSEGSLGTDTQYF
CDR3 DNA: TGTGCCAGCAGTGAGGGCTCCTTGGGCACAGATACGCAGTATTTT

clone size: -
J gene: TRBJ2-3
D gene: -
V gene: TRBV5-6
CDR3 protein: CASSLAADTQYF
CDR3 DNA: TGTGCCAGCAGTTTAGCTGCTGATACGCAGTATTTT

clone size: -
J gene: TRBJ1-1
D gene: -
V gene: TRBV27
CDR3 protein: CASSPLTDLGTEAFF
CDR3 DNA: TGTGCCAGCAGTCCACTGACAGATCTGGGCACTGAAGCTTTCTTT

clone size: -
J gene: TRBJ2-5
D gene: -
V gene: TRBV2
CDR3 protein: CASSAGPRETQYF
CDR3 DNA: TGTGCCAGCAGTGCAGGGCCCCGAGAGACCCAGTACTTC

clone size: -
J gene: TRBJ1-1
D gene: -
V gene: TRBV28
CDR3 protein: CASSFDTGTTEAFF
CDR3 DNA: TGTGCCAGCAGTTTTGATACAGGGACCACTGAAGCTTTCTTT

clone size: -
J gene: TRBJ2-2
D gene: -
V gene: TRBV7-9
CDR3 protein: CASSYPGSGELFF
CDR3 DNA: TGTGCCAGCAGCTACCCAGGAAGCGGGGAGCTGTTTTTT

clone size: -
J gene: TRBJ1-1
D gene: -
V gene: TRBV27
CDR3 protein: CASSQTRGEVAFF
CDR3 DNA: TGTGCCAGCAGCCAAACCCGCGGAGAGGTGGCTTTCTTT

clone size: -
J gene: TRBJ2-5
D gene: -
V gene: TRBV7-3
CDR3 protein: CASSLRGGYRETQYF
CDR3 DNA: TGTGCCAGCAGCTTACGCGGCGGGTATCGGGAGACCCAGTACTTC